Listed below are T cell receptor beta chains from one sample, sequenced in a study of low-dose radiotherapy and immunotherapy resistance in tumors. TCRdb re-called the reads through MiXCR, storing one row per CDR3 protein. In the table there are 65,000 to 90,000 distinct CDR3 sequences, approximately 17% of which are singletons. The sequencing used PBMCs, collected before treatment. The receptors were sampled from a male donor with prostate cancer. The CDR3 runs from the conserved cysteine through the conserved F or W. The D gene is left open where the match is weak. Size is omitted from some rows. Given values are once, few, many or a class for expanded clones.

CDR3 protein | CDR3 DNA | CDR3 length | V gene | clone size | J gene | D gene
CASSQTRGGGSNQPQHF | TGTGCCAGCAGCCAAACACGGGGTGGAGGTAGCAATCAGCCCCAGCATTTT | 17 | TRBV7-9 | many | TRBJ1-5 | .
CSLASNEKLFF | TGCTCCCTTGCCTCAAATGAAAAACTGTTTTTT | 11 | TRBV29-1 | . | TRBJ1-4 | .
CSARDLPGGFDTEAFF | TGCAGTGCTAGAGATCTACCGGGTGGGTTTGACACTGAAGCTTTCTTT | 16 | TRBV20-1 | many | TRBJ1-1 | .
CASSWTGFGQETQYF | TGTGCCAGCAGCTGGACAGGTTTCGGACAAGAGACCCAGTACTTC | 15 | TRBV4-2 | few | TRBJ2-5 | TRBD1
CASSLGRTLVQETQYF | TGTGCCAGCAGCTTAGGCAGGACCCTAGTCCAAGAGACCCAGTACTTC | 16 | TRBV7-8 | many | TRBJ2-5 | .
CASSLSGGLVDTEAFF | TGTGCCAGCAGTTTATCCGGGGGTCTTGTGGACACTGAAGCTTTCTTT | 16 | TRBV28 | many | TRBJ1-1 | .
CASSSSGGGETQYF | TGTGCCAGCAGCTCTAGCGGGGGCGGGGAGACCCAGTACTTC | 14 | TRBV5-4 | many | TRBJ2-5 | TRBD2
CSVTGRTPDTGELFF | TGCAGCGTTACCGGGAGGACCCCCGACACCGGGGAGCTGTTTTTT | 15 | TRBV29-1 | many | TRBJ2-2 | TRBD2
CASSTGVYEQYF | TGTGCCAGCAGCACCGGGGTCTACGAGCAGTACTTC | 12 | TRBV6-2/TRBV6-3 | many | TRBJ2-7 | .
CASRLGVGAYEQYF | TGTGCCAGCAGGCTGGGGGTTGGGGCCTACGAGCAGTACTTC | 14 | TRBV6-1 | once | TRBJ2-7 | .
CSASSSTGGTEAFF | TGCAGTGCTAGTTCCTCTACAGGGGGCACTGAAGCTTTCTTT | 14 | TRBV20-1 | . | TRBJ1-1 | TRBD1
CASSPVRQETQYF | TGTGCCAGCTCACCGGTGCGCCAAGAGACCCAGTACTTC | 13 | TRBV18 | many | TRBJ2-5 | .
CASSQVDTDSSYEQYF | TGTGCCAGCAGTCAAGTAGACACGGATAGCTCCTACGAGCAGTACTTC | 16 | TRBV6-7 | many | TRBJ2-7 | .
CASSRGSSGGSYNEQFF | TGTGCCAGCAGCCGGGGGTCCAGCGGGGGCTCCTACAATGAGCAGTTCTTC | 17 | TRBV4-2 | many | TRBJ2-1 | TRBD2
CAIRGTGGYNEQFF | TGTGCCATCAGGGGGACAGGGGGGTACAATGAGCAGTTCTTC | 14 | TRBV10-3 | many | TRBJ2-1 | TRBD1
CASSFGAGEQETQYF | TGTGCCAGCAGTTTTGGGGCGGGAGAGCAAGAGACCCAGTACTTC | 15 | TRBV28 | many | TRBJ2-5 | TRBD2